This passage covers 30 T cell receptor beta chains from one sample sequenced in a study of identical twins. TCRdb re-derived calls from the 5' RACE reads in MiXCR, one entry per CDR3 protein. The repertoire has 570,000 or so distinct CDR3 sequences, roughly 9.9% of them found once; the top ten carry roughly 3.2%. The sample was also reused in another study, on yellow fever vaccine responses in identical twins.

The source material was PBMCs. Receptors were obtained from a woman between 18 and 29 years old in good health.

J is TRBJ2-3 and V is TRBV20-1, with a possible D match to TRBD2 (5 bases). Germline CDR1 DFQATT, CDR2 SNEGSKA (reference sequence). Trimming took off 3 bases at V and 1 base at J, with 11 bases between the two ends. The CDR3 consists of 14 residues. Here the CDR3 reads CSARPELGTDTQYF. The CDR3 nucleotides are TGCAGTGCTAGGCCGGAACTAGGCACAGATACGCAGTATTTT.

The DNA of the CDR3 is TGTGCCATCAAGGGGGGACAGGCCTCCTACGAGCAGTACTTC. The encoded protein is CAIKGGQASYEQYF. The rearrangement uses TRBV10-3 and TRBJ2-7; 8 bases align to TRBD1. V shed 7 bases, J shed 0 bases, and the junction held 5 bases outside the gene matches. This CDR3 spans 14 amino acids. The germline V gene has CDR1 ENHRY and CDR2 SYGVKD.

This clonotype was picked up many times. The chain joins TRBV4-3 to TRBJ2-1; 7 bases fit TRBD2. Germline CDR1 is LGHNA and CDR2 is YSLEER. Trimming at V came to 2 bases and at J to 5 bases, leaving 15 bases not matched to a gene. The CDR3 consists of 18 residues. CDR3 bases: TGCGCCAGCAGCCAACACGCGGGGGTGGGTTCGTCAGACAATGAGCAGTTCTTC. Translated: CASSQHAGVGSSDNEQFF.

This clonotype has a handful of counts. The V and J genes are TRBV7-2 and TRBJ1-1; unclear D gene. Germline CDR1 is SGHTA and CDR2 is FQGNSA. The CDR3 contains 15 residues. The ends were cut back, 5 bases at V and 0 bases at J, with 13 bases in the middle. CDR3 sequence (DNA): TGTGCCAGCAGCAAAGGATATGTAGTGAACACTGAAGCTTTCTTT. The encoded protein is CASSKGYVVNTEAFF.

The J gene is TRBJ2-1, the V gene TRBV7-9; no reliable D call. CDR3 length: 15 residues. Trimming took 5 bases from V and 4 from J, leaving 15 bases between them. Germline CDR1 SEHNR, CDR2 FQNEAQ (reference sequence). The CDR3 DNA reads TGTGCCAGCAGCCCTCTATGGGCTCGATACAATGAGCAGTTCTTC. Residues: CASSPLWARYNEQFF.

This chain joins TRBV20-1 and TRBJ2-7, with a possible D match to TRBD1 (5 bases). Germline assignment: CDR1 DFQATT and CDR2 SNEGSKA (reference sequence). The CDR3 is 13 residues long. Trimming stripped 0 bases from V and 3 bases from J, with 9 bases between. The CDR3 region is CSARDFDSYEQYF. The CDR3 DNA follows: TGCAGTGCTAGAGATTTCGACAGCTACGAGCAGTACTTC.

The CDR3 DNA is TGTGCCAGCAGCTTCAATCATGGGAGCTCCTACGAGCAGTACTTC. Its protein is CASSFNHGSSYEQYF. The genes are TRBV7-8 and TRBJ2-7; D is perhaps TRBD2 (5 bases). The V end lost 3 bases, the J end lost 0 bases, and 12 bases lay between the germline ends. Germline CDR1 reads SGHVS; CDR2 reads FQNEAQ. This CDR3 is built from 15 residues.

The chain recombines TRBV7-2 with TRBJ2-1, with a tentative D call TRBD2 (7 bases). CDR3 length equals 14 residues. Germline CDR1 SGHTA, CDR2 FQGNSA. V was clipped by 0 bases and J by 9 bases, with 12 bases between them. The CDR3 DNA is TGTGCCAGCAGCTTAGCGGGGGGGGCTATTGAGCAGTTCTTC. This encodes CASSLAGGAIEQFF.

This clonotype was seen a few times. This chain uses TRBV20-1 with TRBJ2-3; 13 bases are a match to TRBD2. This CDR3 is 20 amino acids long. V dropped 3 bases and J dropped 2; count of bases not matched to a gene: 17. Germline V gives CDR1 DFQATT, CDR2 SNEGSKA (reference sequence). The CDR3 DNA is TGCAGTGCTAGGAACTCCGGGACTAGCGGGACTAATACCTACACAGATACGCAGTATTTT. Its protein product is CSARNSGTSGTNTYTDTQYF.

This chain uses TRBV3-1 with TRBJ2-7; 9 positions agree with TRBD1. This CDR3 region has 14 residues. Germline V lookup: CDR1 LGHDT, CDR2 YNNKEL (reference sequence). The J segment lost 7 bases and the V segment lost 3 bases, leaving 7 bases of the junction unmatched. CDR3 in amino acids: CASSQSQGAREQYF. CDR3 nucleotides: TGTGCCAGCAGCCAGTCACAGGGGGCACGAGAGCAGTACTTC.

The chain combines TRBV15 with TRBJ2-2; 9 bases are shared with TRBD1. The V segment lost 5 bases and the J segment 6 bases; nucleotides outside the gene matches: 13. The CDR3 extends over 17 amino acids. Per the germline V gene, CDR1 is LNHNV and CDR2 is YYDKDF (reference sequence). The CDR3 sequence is CATSGIWTGDGSGELFF. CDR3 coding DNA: TGTGCCACCAGCGGCATTTGGACAGGGGATGGGTCCGGGGAGCTGTTTTTT.

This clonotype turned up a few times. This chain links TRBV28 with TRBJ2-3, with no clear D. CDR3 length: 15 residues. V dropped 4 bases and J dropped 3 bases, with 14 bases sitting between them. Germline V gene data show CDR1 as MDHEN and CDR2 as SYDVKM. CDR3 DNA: TGTGCCAGCAGTTCTAGAAATTCCTGGACAGATACGCAGTATTTT. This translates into CASSSRNSWTDTQYF.

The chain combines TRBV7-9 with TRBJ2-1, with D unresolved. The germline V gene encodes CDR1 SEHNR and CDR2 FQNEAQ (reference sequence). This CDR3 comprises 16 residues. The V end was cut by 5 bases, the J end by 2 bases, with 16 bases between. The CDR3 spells CASSPGWEVAYNEQFF. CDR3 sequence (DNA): TGTGCCAGCAGCCCCGGCTGGGAAGTAGCCTACAATGAGCAGTTCTTC.

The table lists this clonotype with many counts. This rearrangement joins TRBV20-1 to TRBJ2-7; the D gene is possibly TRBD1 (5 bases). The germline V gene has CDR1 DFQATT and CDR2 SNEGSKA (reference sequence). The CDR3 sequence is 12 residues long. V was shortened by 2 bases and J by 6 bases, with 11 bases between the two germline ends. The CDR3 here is CSARPQGSEQYF. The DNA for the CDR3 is TGCAGTGCTAGACCCCAGGGTTCCGAGCAGTACTTC.

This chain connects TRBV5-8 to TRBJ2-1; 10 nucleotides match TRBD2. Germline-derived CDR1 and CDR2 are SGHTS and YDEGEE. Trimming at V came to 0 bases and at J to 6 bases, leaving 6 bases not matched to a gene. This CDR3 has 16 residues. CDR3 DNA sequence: TGTGCCAGCAGCTTGGTCGCACTAGCGGGGACCAATGAGCAGTTCTTC. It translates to CASSLVALAGTNEQFF.

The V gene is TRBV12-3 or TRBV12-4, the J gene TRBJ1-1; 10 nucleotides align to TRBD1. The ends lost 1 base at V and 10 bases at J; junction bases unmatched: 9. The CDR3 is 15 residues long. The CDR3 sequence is CASSLETGGAGRAFF. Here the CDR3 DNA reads TGTGCCAGCAGTTTAGAGACAGGGGGCGCAGGGAGAGCTTTCTTT.

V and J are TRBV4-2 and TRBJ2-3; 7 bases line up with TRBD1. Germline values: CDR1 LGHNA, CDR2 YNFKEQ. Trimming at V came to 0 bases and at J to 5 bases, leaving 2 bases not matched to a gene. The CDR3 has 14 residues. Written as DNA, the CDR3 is TGTGCCAGCAGCCAAGACAGACAGGGAGATACGCAGTATTTT. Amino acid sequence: CASSQDRQGDTQYF.

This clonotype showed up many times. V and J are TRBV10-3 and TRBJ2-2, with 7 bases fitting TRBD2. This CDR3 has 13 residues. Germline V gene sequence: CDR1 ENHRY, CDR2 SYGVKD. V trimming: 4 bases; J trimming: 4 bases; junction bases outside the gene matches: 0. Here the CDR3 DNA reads TGTGCCATCAGTGCGGGGGGCACCGGGGAGCTGTTTTTT. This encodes CAISAGGTGELFF.

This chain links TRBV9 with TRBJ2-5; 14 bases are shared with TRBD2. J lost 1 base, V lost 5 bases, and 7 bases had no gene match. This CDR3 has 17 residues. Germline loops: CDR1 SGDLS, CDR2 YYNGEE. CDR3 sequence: CASSLGLAGDIQETQYF. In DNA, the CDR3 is TGTGCCAGCAGTTTGGGACTAGCGGGGGACATCCAAGAGACCCAGTACTTC. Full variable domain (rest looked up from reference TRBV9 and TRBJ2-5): DSGVTQTPKHLITATGQRVTLRCSPRSGDLSVYWYQQSLDQGLQFLIQYYNGEERAKGNILERFSAQQFPDLHSELNLSSLELGDSALYFCASSLGLAGDIQETQYFGPGTRLLVL.

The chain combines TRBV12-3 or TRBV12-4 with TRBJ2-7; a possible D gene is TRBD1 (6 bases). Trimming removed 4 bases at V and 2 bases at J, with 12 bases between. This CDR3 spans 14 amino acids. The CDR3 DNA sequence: TGTGCCAGCAGTTACAAGGACAGTACCTACGAGCAGTACTTC. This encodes CASSYKDSTYEQYF.

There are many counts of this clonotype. CDR3 protein: CASSYVRTGRSYEQYF. The CDR3 region has the DNA TGTGCCAGCAGTTACGTACGGACGGGCCGCTCCTACGAGCAGTACTTC. The chain is built from TRBV6-2 or TRBV6-3 and TRBJ2-7; D call uncertain. This CDR3 is built from 16 residues. The V gene lost 2 bases and the J gene lost 0 bases, with 14 bases spanning the gap. Germline lookup yields CDR1 MNHEY and CDR2 SVGEGT.

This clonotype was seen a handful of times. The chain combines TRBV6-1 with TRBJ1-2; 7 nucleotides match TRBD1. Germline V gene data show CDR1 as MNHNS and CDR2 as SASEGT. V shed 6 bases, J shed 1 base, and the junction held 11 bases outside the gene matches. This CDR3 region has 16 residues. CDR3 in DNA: TGTGCCAGCAGCCCCCGGGACAGAGGTTTTAACTATGGCTACACCTTC. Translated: CASSPRDRGFNYGYTF.

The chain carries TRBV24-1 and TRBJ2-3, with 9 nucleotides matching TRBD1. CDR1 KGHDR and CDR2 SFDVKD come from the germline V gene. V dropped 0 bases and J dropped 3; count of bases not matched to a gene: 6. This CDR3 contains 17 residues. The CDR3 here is CATSDLRTGGGTDTQYF. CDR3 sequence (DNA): TGTGCCACCAGTGATTTGCGAACAGGGGGCGGGACAGATACGCAGTATTTT.

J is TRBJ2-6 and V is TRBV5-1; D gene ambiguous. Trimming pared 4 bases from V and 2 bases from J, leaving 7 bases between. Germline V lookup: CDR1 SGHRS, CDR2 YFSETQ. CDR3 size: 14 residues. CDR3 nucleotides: TGCGCCAGCAGCCCAGTTGCTGGGGCCAACGTCCTGACTTTC. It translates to CASSPVAGANVLTF. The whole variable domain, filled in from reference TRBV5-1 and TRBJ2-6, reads KAGVTQTPRYLIKTRGQQVTLSCSPISGHRSVSWYQQTPGQGLQFLFEYFSETQRNKGNFPGRFSGRQFSNSRSEMNVSTLELGDSALYLCASSPVAGANVLTFGAGSRLTVL.

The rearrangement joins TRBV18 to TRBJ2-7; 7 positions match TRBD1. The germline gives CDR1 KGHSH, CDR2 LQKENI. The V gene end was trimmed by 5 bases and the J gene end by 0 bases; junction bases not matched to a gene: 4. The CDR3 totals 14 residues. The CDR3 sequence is CASSSGQSSYEQYF. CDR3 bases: TGTGCCAGCTCATCGGGACAGTCCTCCTACGAGCAGTACTTC.

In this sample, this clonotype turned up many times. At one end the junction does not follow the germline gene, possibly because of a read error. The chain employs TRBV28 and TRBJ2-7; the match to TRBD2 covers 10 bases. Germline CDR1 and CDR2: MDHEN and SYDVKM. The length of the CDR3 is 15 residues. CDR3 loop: CASILAGGPYYEQYF. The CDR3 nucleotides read TGTGCCAGCATTTTAGCGGGAGGCCCCTACTACGAGCAGTACTTC.

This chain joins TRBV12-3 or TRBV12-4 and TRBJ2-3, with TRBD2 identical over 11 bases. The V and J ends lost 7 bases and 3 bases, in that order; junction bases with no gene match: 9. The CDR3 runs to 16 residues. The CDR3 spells CASKPRLAGWTDTQYF. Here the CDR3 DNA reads TGTGCCAGCAAACCTAGACTAGCGGGGTGGACAGATACGCAGTATTTT.

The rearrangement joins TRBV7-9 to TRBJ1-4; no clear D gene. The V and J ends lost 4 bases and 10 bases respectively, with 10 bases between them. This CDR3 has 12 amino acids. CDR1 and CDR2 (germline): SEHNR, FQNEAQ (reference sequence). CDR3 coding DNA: TGTGCCAGCAGCTCCGACCGGCGAAAACTGTTTTTT. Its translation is CASSSDRRKLFF. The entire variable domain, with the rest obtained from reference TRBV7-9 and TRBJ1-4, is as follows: DTGVSQNPRHKITKRGQNVTFRCDPISEHNRLYWYRQTLGQGPEFLTYFQNEAQLEKSRLLSDRFSAERPKGSFSTLEIQRTEQGDSAMYLCASSSDRRKLFFGSGTQLSVL.

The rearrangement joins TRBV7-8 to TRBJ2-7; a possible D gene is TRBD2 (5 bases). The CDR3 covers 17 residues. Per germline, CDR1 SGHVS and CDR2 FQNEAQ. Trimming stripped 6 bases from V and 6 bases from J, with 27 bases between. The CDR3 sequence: CASSSLFGPWRNFEQYF. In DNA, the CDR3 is TGTGCCAGCAGTTCCCTTTTCGGGCCCTGGAGGAATTTCGAGCAGTACTTC.

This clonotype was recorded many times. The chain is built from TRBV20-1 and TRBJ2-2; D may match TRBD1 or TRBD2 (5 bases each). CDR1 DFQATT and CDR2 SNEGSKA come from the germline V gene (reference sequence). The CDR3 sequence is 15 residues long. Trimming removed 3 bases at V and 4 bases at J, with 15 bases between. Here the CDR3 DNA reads TGCAGTGCTAGTAAGAGGGGCCTGGTCACCGGGGAGCTGTTTTTT. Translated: CSASKRGLVTGELFF.